This TCR beta chain was documented in a study of T cells after yellow fever vaccination. Trimming took 0 bases from V and 2 from J, leaving 8 bases between them. CDR1 is SGHRS and CDR2 is YFSETQ in the germline V gene. The CDR3 extends over 15 amino acids. TCRdb called the 5' RACE reads again in MiXCR, with one record for every CDR3 protein. The sample has 250,000 to 300,000 distinct CDR3 sequences, 5.2% seen once. The receptor comes from a young man who received the YFV17D yellow fever vaccine. The sample was CD4+ T cells sorted from PBMCs, taken on the day of the yellow fever booster vaccination. The chain employs TRBV5-1 and TRBJ2-2, with unresolved D. This chain's CDR3 is CASSLGADNTGELFF. The CDR3 coding sequence is TGCGCCAGCAGCTTGGGGGCAGATAACACCGGGGAGCTGTTTTTT.